This record concerns one T cell receptor (beta chain) sequence. This record comes from a study of T cell responses to AZD1222 COVID-19 vaccine. The table came from immunoSEQ multiplex PCR; TCRdb's copy has only in-frame clones and leaves some out. The repertoire includes tens of thousands of clones, about nine tenths of them detected once, and around 3% sits in the top ten. The sequence came from an adult in good health. Sequences were derived from peripheral blood, sampled on day 0 of AZD1222 vaccination.

The chain's CDR3 is CASSQTIAGAVYNEQFF. The CDR3 bases are TGTGCCAGCAGCCAAACCATTGCAGGGGCCGTCTACAATGAGCAGTTCTTC. This chain joins TRBV25-1 and TRBJ2-1, with D possibly TRBD1 on 6 matching bases. This CDR3 contains 17 residues. The V end lost 6 bases, the J end lost 3 bases, and 21 bases lay between the germline ends. CDR1 is MGHDK, CDR2 SYGVNS, per germline.